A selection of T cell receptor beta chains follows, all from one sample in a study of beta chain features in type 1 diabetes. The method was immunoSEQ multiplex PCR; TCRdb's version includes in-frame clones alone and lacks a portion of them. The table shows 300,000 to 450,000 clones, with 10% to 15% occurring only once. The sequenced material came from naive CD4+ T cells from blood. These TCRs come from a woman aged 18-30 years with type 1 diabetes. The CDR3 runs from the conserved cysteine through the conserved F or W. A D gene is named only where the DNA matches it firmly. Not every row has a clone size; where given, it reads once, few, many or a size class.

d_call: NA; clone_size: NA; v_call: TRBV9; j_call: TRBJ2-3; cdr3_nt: TGTGCCAGCAGCGCTAGATCCGGGAAGAACCCCACAGATACGCAGTATTTT; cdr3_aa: CASSARSGKNPTDTQYF
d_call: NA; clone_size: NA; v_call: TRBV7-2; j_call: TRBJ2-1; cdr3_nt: TGTGCCAGCACGACTCAAGGGGGACCCGTTGAGCAGTTCTTC; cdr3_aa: CASTTQGGPVEQFF
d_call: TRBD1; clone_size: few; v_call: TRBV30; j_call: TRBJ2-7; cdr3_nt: TGTGCCTGGAGGCTACAGGGGGTACCCTACGAGCAGTACTTC; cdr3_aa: CAWRLQGVPYEQYF
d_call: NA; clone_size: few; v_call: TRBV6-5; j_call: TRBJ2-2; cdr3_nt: TGTGCCAGCAGTTTCAATTACAGGGCTCACACCGGGGAGCTGTTTTTT; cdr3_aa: CASSFNYRAHTGELFF
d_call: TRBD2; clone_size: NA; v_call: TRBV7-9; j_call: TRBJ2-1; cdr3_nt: TGTGCCAGCAGGTCAGCGGGGGATTACAATGAGCAGTTCTTC; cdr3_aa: CASRSAGDYNEQFF
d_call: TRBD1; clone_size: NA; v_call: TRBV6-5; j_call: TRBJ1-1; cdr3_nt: TGTGCCAGCAGTTACGGTCGACAGGGACGAGCTTTCTTT; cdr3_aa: CASSYGRQGRAFF
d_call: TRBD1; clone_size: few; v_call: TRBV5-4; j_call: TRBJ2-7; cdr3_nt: TGTGCCAGCAGCTCCGAAGGGACAGGGGTCTACGAGCAGTACTTC; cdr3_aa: CASSSEGTGVYEQYF
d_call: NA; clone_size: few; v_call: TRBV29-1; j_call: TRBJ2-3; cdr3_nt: TGCAGCGTTGAAAAGCACTCCGGTACGCAGTATTTT; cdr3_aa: CSVEKHSGTQYF
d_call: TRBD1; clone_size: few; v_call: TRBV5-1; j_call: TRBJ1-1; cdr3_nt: TGCGCCAGCAGCCCGACAGGGATGAACACTGAAGCTTTCTTT; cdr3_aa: CASSPTGMNTEAFF
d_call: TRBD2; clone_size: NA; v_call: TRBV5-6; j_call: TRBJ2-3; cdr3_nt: TGTGCCAGCAGCTTGTCGACTAGCGGTCTCCCTAGCACAGATACGCAGTATTTT; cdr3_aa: CASSLSTSGLPSTDTQYF
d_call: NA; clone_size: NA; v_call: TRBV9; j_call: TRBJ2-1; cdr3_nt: TGTGCCAGCAGCCATATGGAGGGGCTTTACAATGAGCAGTTCTTC; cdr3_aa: CASSHMEGLYNEQFF
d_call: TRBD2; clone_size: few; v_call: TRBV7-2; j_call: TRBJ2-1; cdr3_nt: TGTGCCAGCAGCTTAACAGCGGGGAGGCATGAGCAGTTCTTC; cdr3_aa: CASSLTAGRHEQFF
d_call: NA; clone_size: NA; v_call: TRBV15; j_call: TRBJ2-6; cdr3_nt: TGTGCCACCAGCAGAGATGAGGTAGCCCGGGGGGCCAACGTCCTGACTTTC; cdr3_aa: CATSRDEVARGANVLTF
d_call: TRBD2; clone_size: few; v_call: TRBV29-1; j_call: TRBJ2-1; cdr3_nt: TGCAGCGTTGACACTAGCGGGATGGTGGGATACAATGAGCAGTTCTTC; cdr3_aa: CSVDTSGMVGYNEQFF
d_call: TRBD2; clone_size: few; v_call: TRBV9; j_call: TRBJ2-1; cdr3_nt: TGTGCCAGCAGCCCTAGGACTAGCGGACTTACTTCCTACAATGAGCAGTTCTTC; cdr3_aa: CASSPRTSGLTSYNEQFF
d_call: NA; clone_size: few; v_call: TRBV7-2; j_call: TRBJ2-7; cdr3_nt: TGTGCCAGCAGCTTAGCCCAGGGAGGCGAGCAGTACTTC; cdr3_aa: CASSLAQGGEQYF
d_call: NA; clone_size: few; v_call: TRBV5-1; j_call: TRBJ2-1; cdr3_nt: TGCGCCAGCCACAGGGAACCGACTACGGATGAGCAGTTCTTC; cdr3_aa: CASHREPTTDEQFF
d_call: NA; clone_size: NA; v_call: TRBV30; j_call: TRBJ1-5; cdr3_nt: TGTGCCGGGAGTTCGGGGGGCGGACAGCCCCAGCATTTT; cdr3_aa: CAGSSGGGQPQHF
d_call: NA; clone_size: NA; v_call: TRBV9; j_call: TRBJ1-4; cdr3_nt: TGTGCCAGCAGCCCCCAGGGCGAAAAACTGTTTTTT; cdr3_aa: CASSPQGEKLFF
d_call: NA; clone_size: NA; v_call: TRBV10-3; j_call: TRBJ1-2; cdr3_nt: TGTGCCATCAGTGACGGTAGTGACTATGGCTACACCTTC; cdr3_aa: CAISDGSDYGYTF
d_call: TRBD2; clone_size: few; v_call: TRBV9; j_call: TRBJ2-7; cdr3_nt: TGTGCCAGCAGCGTGGGACTAGCGGGAGCCTACGAGCAGTACTTC; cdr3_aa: CASSVGLAGAYEQYF
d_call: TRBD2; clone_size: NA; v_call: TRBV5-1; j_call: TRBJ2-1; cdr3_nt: TGCGCCAGCAGCACTAGCGGGAGGGCCGACAATGAGCAGTTCTTC; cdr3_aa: CASSTSGRADNEQFF
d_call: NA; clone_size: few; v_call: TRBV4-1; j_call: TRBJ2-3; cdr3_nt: TGCGCCAGCAGCCATCCTCGTGGGGCCAGCGGGCGAGATACGCAGTATTTT; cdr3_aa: CASSHPRGASGRDTQYF
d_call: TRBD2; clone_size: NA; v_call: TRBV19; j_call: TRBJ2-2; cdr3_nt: TGTGCCATCTCAGGAGCCAGCGGGGCCACCGGGGAGCTGTTTTTT; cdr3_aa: CAISGASGATGELFF
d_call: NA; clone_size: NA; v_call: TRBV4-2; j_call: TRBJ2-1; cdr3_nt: TGTGCCAGCAGCTTTGGAGGGAACTACAATGAGCAGTTCTTC; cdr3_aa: CASSFGGNYNEQFF
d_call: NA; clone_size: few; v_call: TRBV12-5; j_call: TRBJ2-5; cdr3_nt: TGTGCTAGTGGGAGGGAGACCCAGTACTTC; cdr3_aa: CASGRETQYF
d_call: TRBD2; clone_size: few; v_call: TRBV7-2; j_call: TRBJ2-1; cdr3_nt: TGTGCCAGCAGCTTAGGACTAGCAAGGTCCTACAATGAGCAGTTCTTC; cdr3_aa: CASSLGLARSYNEQFF
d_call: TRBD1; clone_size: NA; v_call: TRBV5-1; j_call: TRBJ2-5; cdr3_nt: TGCGCCAGCAGCTCCGGGACAGGGCAAGAGACCCAGTACTTC; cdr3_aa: CASSSGTGQETQYF